This T cell receptor beta chain is from a study of blood T cell repertoires in COVID-19. The protocol was immunoSEQ multiplex PCR, while the TCRdb copy is restricted to in-frame clones and leaves out a portion. The top ten hold about an eighth of the sample, which has 180,000 or so clones, approximately 88% seen once. Cohort 3 recovered donors had two negative PCRs, clearance, or symptom resolution. V was pared by 1 base and J by 8 bases, with 17 bases between. From germline, CDR1 is SEHNR and CDR2 FQNEAQ (reference sequence). CDR3 length: 15 residues. This clonotype was sampled from a woman aged 60 to 75 who had recovered from COVID-19. The sequencing input was PBMCs or T cells enriched from blood (not recorded which). The genes are TRBV7-9 and TRBJ1-2, with TRBD1 as a possible D gene (6 bases). CDR3 sequence: CASSLGQGYSEGYTF. The DNA of the CDR3 is TGTGCCAGCAGCTTAGGGCAGGGGTATTCGGAAGGCTACACCTTC.